What follows are 23 T cell receptor beta chains derived from one specimen sequenced in a study of blood T cell repertoires in COVID-19. Profiling relied on immunoSEQ multiplex PCR, and the TCRdb table lists in-frame clones only, not all of them. The profile shows about 110,000 clones, 70% to 90% of them singletons. What was sequenced was peripheral blood. Receptor source: a human donor in a cohort sampled during active COVID-19.

The chain combines TRBV6-6 with TRBJ1-2, with D perhaps TRBD1 (6 bases). CDR3 size: 13 residues. Trimming pared 4 bases from V and 4 bases from J, leaving 10 bases between. Germline V gene lookup returns CDR1 MNHNY and CDR2 SVGAGI (reference sequence). This chain's CDR3 is CASSSLDSYGYTF. CDR3 coding DNA: TGTGCCAGCAGTTCTTTGGACAGCTATGGCTACACCTTC.

This clone was counted a single time. J is TRBJ1-2 and V is TRBV29-1, with a tentative D call TRBD1 (5 bases). Germline CDR1 SQVTM, CDR2 ANQGSEA. The CDR3 totals 14 residues. The V end was cut by 7 bases, the J end by 4 bases, with 19 bases between. In DNA form, the CDR3 reads TGCAGCGCTCCTCCGAACGGAGGGGTCTATGGCTACACCTTC. It specifies CSAPPNGGVYGYTF.

This clone has a handful of counts. The chain combines TRBV27 with TRBJ2-6, with D perhaps matching TRBD1 (5 bases). Looked up from germline, CDR1 is MNHEY and CDR2 is SMNVEV (reference sequence). The CDR3 loop spans 17 amino acids. Trimming left V 1 base short and J 0 bases short, with 10 bases between. The chain's CDR3 is CASSLFTGRSGANVLTF. The DNA for the CDR3 is TGTGCCAGCAGTTTATTTACAGGCCGCTCTGGGGCCAACGTCCTGACTTTC.

This chain joins TRBV27 and TRBJ2-6; no firm D call. The V end lost 2 bases, the J end lost 1 base, and 6 bases lay between the germline ends. The CDR3 is 15 amino acids. Germline assignment: CDR1 MNHEY and CDR2 SMNVEV (reference sequence). This chain's CDR3 is CASSLRRSGANVLTF. The CDR3, as DNA: TGTGCCAGCAGTTTAAGGCGGTCTGGGGCCAACGTCCTGACTTTC.

This chain joins TRBV5-1 and TRBJ1-1; 7 nucleotides agree with TRBD1. Trimming cost V 2 bases and J 2 bases; bases outside gene matches: 3. The CDR3 covers 14 residues. Looked up from germline, CDR1 is SGHRS and CDR2 is YFSETQ. CDR3 in DNA: TGCGCCAGCAGCTTTCGACAGGGTAACACTGAAGCTTTCTTT. Translated: CASSFRQGNTEAFF.

This CDR3 is CAVGDRANYEQYF. DNA of the CDR3: TGTGCGGTGGGGGACAGGGCAAACTACGAGCAGTACTTC. The V gene is TRBV2, the J gene TRBJ2-7, with 9 nucleotides matching TRBD1. Per germline, CDR1 SNHLY and CDR2 FYNNEI. CDR3 length: 13 residues.

For this clone: The germline gene is not matched at one end of the junction; a read error may be the cause. The V gene is TRBV6-1, the J gene TRBJ1-1; D is unresolved. The CDR3 runs 11 residues. In germline, CDR1 is MNHNS, CDR2 SASEGT. CDR3 region: CASREGAEAFF. The CDR3, as DNA: TGTGCCAGCAGAGAAGGAGCTGAAGCTTTCTTT.

The CDR3 nucleotides are TGCAGTGCTCACTTGTACGAGACCCAGTACTTC. This gives the protein CSAHLYETQYF. The chain links TRBV20-1 to TRBJ2-5; D remains ambiguous. Per germline, CDR1 DFQATT and CDR2 SNEGSKA (reference sequence). Between the trimmed V and J ends, which lost 5 bases and 5 bases, there was a span of 9 bases. This CDR3 has 11 residues.

The chain recombines TRBV11-2 with TRBJ2-2; 13 positions match TRBD2. In germline, CDR1 is SGHAT, CDR2 FQNNGV. The V and J ends lost 5 bases and 0 bases, in that order; junction bases with no gene match: 3. CDR3 size: 17 residues. CDR3 region: CASSQGLAGTNTGELFF. The CDR3 DNA reads as TGTGCCAGCAGCCAGGGACTAGCGGGAACGAACACCGGGGAGCTGTTTTTT.

This clone is a singleton in its sample. This chain joins TRBV28 and TRBJ2-5; 7 positions match TRBD1. Trimming removed 5 bases from V and 3 bases from J; junction bases left unmatched: 3. The CDR3 is made up of 13 amino acids. Germline CDR1 is MDHEN and CDR2 is SYDVKM. The CDR3 DNA sequence: TGTGCCAGCAGTACGGGGACAGAAGAGACCCAGTACTTC. Translated, it gives CASSTGTEETQYF.

The chain links TRBV19 to TRBJ1-1, with 8 bases fitting TRBD1. Germline trimming cut 7 bases from V and 3 bases from J; bases unmatched to any gene: 7. The CDR3 consists of 14 residues. Germline lookup yields CDR1 LNHDA and CDR2 SQIVND (reference sequence). The CDR3 loop is CASKRTGTDTEAFF. The CDR3 DNA reads as TGTGCCAGTAAAAGGACAGGGACGGACACTGAAGCTTTCTTT.

The chain couples TRBV2 to TRBJ1-6; 10 bases match TRBD1. The germline V gene has CDR1 SNHLY and CDR2 FYNNEI. The V gene end was trimmed by 4 bases and the J gene end by 8 bases; junction bases not matched to a gene: 8. The CDR3 has 16 residues. DNA of the CDR3: TGTGCCAGCAGTGCCCCCGGGACAGGGGTGGATTCACCCCTCCACTTT. Its translation is CASSAPGTGVDSPLHF.

V and J are TRBV2 and TRBJ1-3; D gene ambiguous. V was pared by 6 bases and J by 0 bases, with 12 bases between. The V gene's germline CDR1 is SNHLY and CDR2 FYNNEI. The CDR3 contains 15 residues. CDR3 loop: CASSPQALSGNTIYF. In nucleotides, the CDR3 is TGTGCCAGCAGCCCTCAGGCCCTCTCTGGAAACACCATATATTTT.

The chain joins TRBV6-5 to TRBJ2-7; 10 nucleotides align to TRBD1. V shed 4 bases, J shed 4 bases, and the junction held 4 bases outside the gene matches. This CDR3 has 14 amino acids. Germline CDR1 reads MNHEY; CDR2 reads SVGAGI. CDR3 protein: CASSFGQGEYEQYF. CDR3 in DNA: TGTGCCAGCAGTTTTGGACAGGGGGAGTACGAGCAGTACTTC.

The J gene is TRBJ2-7, the V gene TRBV7-9; 8 positions match TRBD1. CDR1 is SEHNR, CDR2 FQNEAQ, per germline (reference sequence). The length of the CDR3 is 16 residues. The junction had 12 bases not matched to a gene; V was cut back by 4 bases and J by 4 bases. The CDR3 nucleotides read TGTGCCAGCAGCTCAGCAGGGGGCCGGGGAACTTACGAGCAGTACTTC. Translation: CASSSAGGRGTYEQYF.

The chain joins TRBV28 to TRBJ2-7; perhaps TRBD1 as D (5 bases). This CDR3 has 14 residues. CDR1 is MDHEN and CDR2 is SYDVKM in the germline V gene. V shed 8 bases and J shed 0 bases, with 14 bases lying between them. CDR3 region: CASRTQGSSYEQYF. CDR3 sequence (DNA): TGTGCCAGCCGAACTCAGGGTAGCTCCTACGAGCAGTACTTC.

The genes are TRBV25-1 and TRBJ2-1; no definite D call. The CDR3 runs to 14 residues. V was shortened by 6 bases and J by 0 bases, with 9 bases between the two germline ends. Germline V CDR1 and CDR2: MGHDK, SYGVNS. The CDR3: CASRGSSSYNEQFF. The CDR3 nucleotides read TGTGCCAGCAGGGGCTCGAGCTCCTACAATGAGCAGTTCTTC.

The chain employs TRBV9 and TRBJ2-5; 12 nucleotides match TRBD2. This CDR3 region has 15 residues. V shed 4 bases and J 5 bases; nucleotides not matched to a gene: 6. Germline V lookup: CDR1 SGDLS, CDR2 YYNGEE. Written as DNA, the CDR3 is TGTGCCAGCAGCCCCGGACTAGCGGGATCTGAGACCCAGTACTTC. Translating gives CASSPGLAGSETQYF.

The chain employs TRBV30 and TRBJ2-5; 9 nucleotides match TRBD2. The V and J ends lost 2 bases and 5 bases, in that order; junction bases with no gene match: 12. In germline, CDR1 is GTSNPN, CDR2 SVGIG (reference sequence). This CDR3 comprises 16 residues. The CDR3 DNA reads TGTGCCTGGAGTTCTCTGGCGGGGGGGCCAGGGGAGACCCAGTACTTC. This translates into CAWSSLAGGPGETQYF.

V and J are TRBV2 and TRBJ2-1; 12 bases align to TRBD2. J lost 6 bases, V lost 6 bases, and 9 bases had no gene match. The germline gives CDR1 SNHLY, CDR2 FYNNEI. This CDR3 spans 16 amino acids. The CDR3 nucleotides are TGTGCCAGCAGACTAGCGGGGGGCCGAGTAGGCAATGAGCAGTTCTTC. Translation gives CASRLAGGRVGNEQFF.

This chain connects TRBV3-1 (or the pseudogene TRBV3-2) to TRBJ2-7, with unresolved D. CDR1 LGHDT and CDR2 YNNKEL come from the germline V gene (reference sequence). The germline V and J ends were trimmed by 5 bases and 5 bases, with 19 bases remaining between them. The CDR3 spans 15 residues. The CDR3 reads CASSFERFVLDEQYF. CDR3 sequence (DNA): TGTGCCAGCAGCTTCGAGCGTTTCGTGTTAGACGAGCAGTACTTC.

The V call is TRBV4-2, the J call TRBJ2-5; the D gene is possibly TRBD2 (5 bases). CDR3 length: 15 amino acids. With 0 bases removed from V and 4 bases from J, the gap between germline ends came to 12 bases. Germline V gives CDR1 LGHNA, CDR2 YNFKEQ. CDR3 coding DNA: TGTGCCAGCAGCCAAGAAGGACGTGGAGGAGAGACCCAGTACTTC. Encoded protein: CASSQEGRGGETQYF.

The count of this clone is one. The chain couples TRBV5-1 to TRBJ2-7; 9 positions agree with TRBD1. This CDR3 has 15 amino acids. V was pared by 3 bases and J by 5 bases, with 9 bases of the junction left unmatched. Germline CDR1 is SGHRS and CDR2 is YFSETQ. CDR3 in DNA: TGCGCCAGCAGCTCGGGACAGGGTTGGGGACACGAGCAGTACTTC. Residues: CASSSGQGWGHEQYF.